A selection of T cell receptor beta chains follows, all from one sample in a study of neurological immune-mediated disorders. Each CDR3 protein is one row after TCRdb ran MiXCR on the 5' RACE reads. The sample lists 65,000 to 85,000 distinct CDR3 sequences; 2.5% to 4% were seen once. The material sequenced was PBMCs. These receptors came from a woman aged 45 to 65 with multiple sclerosis. CDR3s include the opening cysteine and the closing phenylalanine or tryptophan. A D gene is named only where the DNA matches it firmly. Clone size is stated in some rows and not others, as once, few, many or a class when expanded.

TRBJ2-2 | TRBV20-1 | . | many | TGCAGTGCTATAGGGACCGGGGAGCTGTTTTTT | CSAIGTGELFF
TRBJ1-2 | TRBV7-2 | TRBD1 | many | TGTGCCAGCAGCCCCTCCATCCGGGACAGAGTCTACACCTTC | CASSPSIRDRVYTF
TRBJ2-1 | TRBV12-3/TRBV12-4 | TRBD1 | many | TGTGCCAGCAGGACGACAGGGGACCTTAGCTCCTACAATGAGCAGTTCTTC | CASRTTGDLSSYNEQFF
TRBJ2-1 | TRBV28 | TRBD2 | many | TGTGCCAGCGCTTATGCGGGAGGGTTGACCTACAATGAGCAGTTCTTC | CASAYAGGLTYNEQFF
TRBJ2-3 | TRBV5-6 | TRBD2 | many | TGTGCCAGCAGAGAGCGGGGGGGCTTGGATACGCAGTATTTT | CASRERGGLDTQYF
TRBJ2-7 | TRBV6-5 | TRBD1 | many | TGTGCCAGCAGTTACTCGAGGACAGGGCCCTACGAGCAGTACTTC | CASSYSRTGPYEQYF
TRBJ2-1 | TRBV20-1 | TRBD2 | many | TGCAGTGCTACAATGGGGACTAGCGGGAGCATTTTGGACAATGAGCAGTTCTTC | CSATMGTSGSILDNEQFF
TRBJ2-3 | TRBV7-2 | TRBD2 | many | TGTGCCAGCAGCCTCGGACTAGCGGCCAGCACAGATACGCAGTATTTT | CASSLGLAASTDTQYF
TRBJ1-4 | TRBV7-2 | TRBD1 | many | TGTGCCAGCAGCCCGGAGACAGGGTCAAGTGAAAAACTGTTTTTT | CASSPETGSSEKLFF
TRBJ1-2 | TRBV20-1 | . | . | TGCAGTGCTATAGCCCCCGGGTATGATCGCGGCTACACCTTC | CSAIAPGYDRGYTF
TRBJ2-2 | TRBV24-1 | . | many | TGTGCCACCAGTGACCCTACGAACACCGGGGAGCTGTTTTTT | CATSDPTNTGELFF
TRBJ1-1 | TRBV7-3 | . | many | TGTGCCAGCAGCATAGATATGAACACTGAAGCTTTCTTT | CASSIDMNTEAFF
TRBJ1-4 | TRBV6-5 | TRBD1 | . | TGTGCCAGCAGTTACTCGAAAAGGGGGCGGGAAAAACTGTTTTTT | CASSYSKRGREKLFF
TRBJ2-2 | TRBV6-2/TRBV6-3 | . | many | TGTGCCAGCAGAGATCCGGCCACCGGGGAGCTGTTTTTT | CASRDPATGELFF
TRBJ2-7 | TRBV7-9 | . | many | TGTGCCAGCAGCTTAGATCCTAGATCCTACGAGCAGTACTTC | CASSLDPRSYEQYF
TRBJ2-3 | TRBV12-3/TRBV12-4 | . | many | TGTGCCAGCAGTTTAGACAAAACTAGCACAGATACGCAGTATTTT | CASSLDKTSTDTQYF
TRBJ1-4 | TRBV6-5 | TRBD1 | many | TGTGCCAGCAGCCTACAGGGGCCTAATGAAAAACTGTTTTTT | CASSLQGPNEKLFF
TRBJ2-1 | TRBV2 | . | many | TGTGCCAGCAAGGGGCTGAGCTCCTACAATGAGCAGTTCTTC | CASKGLSSYNEQFF